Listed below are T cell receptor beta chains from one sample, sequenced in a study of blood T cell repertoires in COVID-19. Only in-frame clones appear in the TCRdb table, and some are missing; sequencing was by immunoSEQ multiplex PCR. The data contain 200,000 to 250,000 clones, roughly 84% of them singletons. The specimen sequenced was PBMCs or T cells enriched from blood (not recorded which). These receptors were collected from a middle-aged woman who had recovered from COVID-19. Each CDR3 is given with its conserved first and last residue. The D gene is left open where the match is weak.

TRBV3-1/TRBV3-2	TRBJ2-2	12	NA	CASSHSRRELFF
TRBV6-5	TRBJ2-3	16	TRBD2	CASSLSSGRAGDTQYF
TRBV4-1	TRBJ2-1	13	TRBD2	CASSHASGGEQFF
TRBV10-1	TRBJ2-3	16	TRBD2	CASSESTGGTTDTQYF
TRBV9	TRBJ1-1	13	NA	CASSVALNTEAFF
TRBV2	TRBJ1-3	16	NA	CASSPQLTGGGNTIYF
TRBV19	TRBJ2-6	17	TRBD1	CASSRTGTGRGANVLTF
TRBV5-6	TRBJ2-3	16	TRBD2	CASRGLAERFTDTQYF
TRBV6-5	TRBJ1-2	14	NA	CASRFLTGNYGYTF
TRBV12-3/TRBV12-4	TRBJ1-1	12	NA	CASRFMNTEAFF